These 8 T cell receptor beta chains share one sample of origin, sequenced in a study of T cell repertoires in cytomegalovirus infection. Which antigens these TCRs recognize remains unknown. TCRdb redid the calling of the reads with MiXCR, one entry per CDR3 protein. The sample lists 800,000 to 950,000 distinct CDR3 sequences; approximately 30% were seen once. This specimen was cultured CD8+ T cells from PBMCs, taken from culture after CMV antigen stimulation. The receptors stem from a human donor in good health (CMV status not recorded). Some clones in this sample may be carry-over from other donors' samples.

As to this clonotype: The junction and the germline gene differ at one end; a read error may be behind it. In DNA form, the CDR3 reads TGCAGTGCTGGCCTATACACTGAAGCTCTCTTT. This codes for CSAGLYTEALF. The chain has TRBV20-1 and TRBJ1-1; no reliable D call. The CDR3 runs 11 residues. Germline lookup yields CDR1 DFQATT and CDR2 SNEGSKA (reference sequence).

Only a few counts were recorded for this clonotype. This chain connects TRBV4-1 to TRBJ2-1; a possible D gene is TRBD1 (6 bases). CDR1 MGHRA and CDR2 YSYEKL come from the germline V gene. The ends were cut back, 3 bases at V and 10 bases at J, with 16 bases in the middle. The CDR3 is made up of 14 amino acids. This CDR3 reads CASSQAPGGTEQFF. DNA of the CDR3: TGCGCCAGCAGCCAGGCCCCGGGTGGGACAGAGCAGTTCTTC.

The chain employs TRBV27 and TRBJ2-7; D is undetermined. V was trimmed by 3 bases and J by 2 bases, leaving 8 bases between them. The germline CDR1 and CDR2 sequences are MNHEY and SMNVEV (reference sequence). The CDR3 runs to 13 residues. CDR3 DNA sequence: TGTGCCAGCAGTTTTTATGGGGCCTACGAGCAGTACTTC. This codes for CASSFYGAYEQYF.

This clonotype was counted a few times. V and J are TRBV5-1 and TRBJ2-1, with D perhaps matching TRBD2 (5 bases). The CDR3 has 13 residues. The V end was cut by 3 bases, the J end by 8 bases, with 12 bases between. Germline lookup yields CDR1 SGHRS and CDR2 YFSETQ. The CDR3, as DNA: TGCGCCAGCAGCTCGATACTAGAATATGAGCAGTTCTTC. Translation gives CASSSILEYEQFF.

The rearrangement uses TRBV6-6 and TRBJ2-1, with 10 nucleotides matching TRBD2. This CDR3 has 17 amino acids. V lost 6 bases, J lost 4 bases, and 12 bases stayed unmatched. Germline V gene data show CDR1 as MNHNY and CDR2 as SVGAGI (reference sequence). The CDR3 spells CASSATSGATHYNEQFF. CDR3 sequence (DNA): TGTGCCAGCAGCGCAACTAGCGGGGCGACCCATTACAATGAGCAGTTCTTC.

The CDR3 is CASSLDYREGYTF. The CDR3 DNA sequence: TGTGCCAGCAGCTTAGATTACAGGGAAGGCTACACCTTC. The chain carries TRBV11-2 and TRBJ1-2; D is perhaps TRBD1 (6 bases). The CDR3 length is 13 residues. The V end was cut by 0 bases, the J end by 8 bases, with 10 bases between. Looked up from germline, CDR1 is SGHAT and CDR2 is FQNNGV.

The table lists this clonotype with many counts. The gene calls are TRBV19 and TRBJ1-5, with no clear D. The CDR3 spans 16 residues. Germline CDR1 LNHDA, CDR2 SQIVND (reference sequence). Trimming removed 5 bases from V and 0 bases from J, with 14 bases in between. The DNA of the CDR3 is TGTGCCAGTAGTTCGGGCACAGTTCATAGCAATCAGCCCCAGCATTTT. This encodes CASSSGTVHSNQPQHF.

A word on this clonotype: This sequence may be a read error, since a much larger clone differs from it by one base. This chain connects TRBV7-8 to TRBJ1-6; D not resolved. Germline-derived CDR1 and CDR2 are SGHVS and FQNEAQ. The CDR3 length is 18 residues. The CDR3 here is CASSLVPETNSYNSPIHF. The CDR3 bases are TGTGCCAGCAGCTTAGTGCCTGAAACCAACTCCTATAATTCACCCATCCACTTT.